A single T cell receptor beta chain is shown here with its context. The target antigen is unknown. The data stem from a study of cytomegalovirus exposure and HLA in healthy donors. Whole-study results and caveats: As a later analysis showed, a missense DCLRE1C variant was linked to trimming of TCR beta V- and J-genes. In vitro work confirmed that a few CMV-associated chains recognize CMV antigens.

Researchers ran the PCR with 60 Vbeta and 13 Jbeta primers. Generated by immunoSEQ multiplex PCR, the TCRdb table keeps only in-frame clones and is missing some. This table holds about 98,000 clones, 60% to 75% found once. CDR1 and CDR2 (germline): LNHDA, SQIVND (reference sequence). Trimming left V 3 bases short and J 4 bases short, with 9 bases between. CDR3 length: 13 residues. The V gene is TRBV19, the J gene TRBJ1-2; the D gene is possibly TRBD1 (5 bases). The specimen was PBMCs. The source is a female donor in good health and CMV-seronegative. CDR3 protein: CASSMGGLYGYTF. CDR3 coding DNA: TGTGCCAGTAGTATGGGGGGACTCTATGGCTACACCTTC.